This paragraph covers one T cell receptor (beta chain) sequence. This sample is part of a study of OX40 agonist ivuxolimab in advanced cancers. V shed 5 bases and J 3 bases; nucleotides not matched to a gene: 5. This CDR3 has 14 amino acids. Germline lookup yields CDR1 SEHNR and CDR2 FQNEAQ (reference sequence). Sequencing used immunoSEQ multiplex PCR; TCRdb keeps in-frame clones, though not all of them. This table has about 30,000 clones, more than 80% appearing once. The sample here was CD4+ or CD8+ T cells sorted from blood, taken in a trial of the OX40 agonist ivuxolimab. This TCR came from an adult with an advanced solid tumor such as melanoma, head and neck, liver or kidney cancer. This sequence joins TRBV7-9 and TRBJ2-5, with 8 bases lining up with TRBD1. The CDR3 here is CASSPGTGKETQYF. For the CDR3, the DNA is TGTGCCAGCAGCCCCGGGACAGGAAAAGAGACCCAGTACTTC. Drawing the rest from reference TRBV7-9 and TRBJ2-5, the complete variable domain is DTGVSQNPRHKITKRGQNVTFRCDPISEHNRLYWYRQTLGQGPEFLTYFQNEAQLEKSRLLSDRFSAERPKGSFSTLEIQRTEQGDSAMYLCASSPGTGKETQYFGPGTRLLVL.